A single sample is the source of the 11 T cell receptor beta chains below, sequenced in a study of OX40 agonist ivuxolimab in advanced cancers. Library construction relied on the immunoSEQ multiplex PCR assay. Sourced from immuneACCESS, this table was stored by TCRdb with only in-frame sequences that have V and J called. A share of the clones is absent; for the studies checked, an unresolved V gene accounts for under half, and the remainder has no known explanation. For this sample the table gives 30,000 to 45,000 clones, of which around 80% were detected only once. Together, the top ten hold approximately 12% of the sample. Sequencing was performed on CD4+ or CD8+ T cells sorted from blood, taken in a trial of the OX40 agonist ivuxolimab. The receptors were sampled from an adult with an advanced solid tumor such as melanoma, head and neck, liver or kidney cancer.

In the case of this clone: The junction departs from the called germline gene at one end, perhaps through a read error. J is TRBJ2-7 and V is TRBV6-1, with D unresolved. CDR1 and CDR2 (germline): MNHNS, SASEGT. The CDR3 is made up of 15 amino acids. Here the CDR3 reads CASREGSRVPLEQYF. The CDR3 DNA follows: TGTGCCAGCAGGGAAGGGTCGCGAGTTCCCTTGGAGCAGTACTTC.

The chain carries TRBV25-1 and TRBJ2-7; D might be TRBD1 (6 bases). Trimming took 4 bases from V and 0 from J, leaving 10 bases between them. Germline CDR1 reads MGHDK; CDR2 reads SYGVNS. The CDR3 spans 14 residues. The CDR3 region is CASSVEQGSYEQYF. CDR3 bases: TGTGCCAGCAGTGTTGAACAGGGCTCCTACGAGCAGTACTTC.

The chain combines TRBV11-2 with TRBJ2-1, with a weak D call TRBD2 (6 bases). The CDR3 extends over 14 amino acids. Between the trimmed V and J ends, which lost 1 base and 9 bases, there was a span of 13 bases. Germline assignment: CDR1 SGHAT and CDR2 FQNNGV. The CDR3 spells CASSLGGLQGEQFF. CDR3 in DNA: TGTGCCAGCAGCTTAGGGGGACTCCAAGGTGAGCAGTTCTTC.

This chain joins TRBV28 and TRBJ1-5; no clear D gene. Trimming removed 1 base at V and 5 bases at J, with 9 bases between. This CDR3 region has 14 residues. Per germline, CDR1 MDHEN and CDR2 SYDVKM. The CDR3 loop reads CASSLSGPDQPQHF. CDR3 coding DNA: TGTGCCAGCAGTTTATCAGGCCCAGATCAGCCCCAGCATTTT.

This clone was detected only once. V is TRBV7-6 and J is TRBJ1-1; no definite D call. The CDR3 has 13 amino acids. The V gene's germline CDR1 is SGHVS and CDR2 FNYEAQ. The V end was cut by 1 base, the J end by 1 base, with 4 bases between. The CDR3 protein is CASSLGQNTEAFF. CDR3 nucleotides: TGTGCCAGCAGCTTAGGGCAGAACACTGAAGCTTTCTTT.

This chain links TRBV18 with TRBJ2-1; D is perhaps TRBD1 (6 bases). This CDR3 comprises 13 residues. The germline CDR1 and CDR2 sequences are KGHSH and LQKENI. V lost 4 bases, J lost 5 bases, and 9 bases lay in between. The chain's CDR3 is CASSLGQNNEQFF. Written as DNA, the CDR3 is TGTGCCAGCTCACTTGGACAGAACAATGAGCAGTTCTTC.

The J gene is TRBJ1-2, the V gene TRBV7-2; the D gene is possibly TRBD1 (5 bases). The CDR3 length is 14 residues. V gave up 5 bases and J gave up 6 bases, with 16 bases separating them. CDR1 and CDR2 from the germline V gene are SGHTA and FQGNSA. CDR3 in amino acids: CASSPTTEIHGYTF. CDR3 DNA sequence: TGTGCCAGCAGCCCAACGACAGAAATACATGGCTACACCTTC.

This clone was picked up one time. CDR3 bases: TGTGCCAGCAGTTACTCGAAACAGAGCAATCAGCCCCAGCATTTT. Its protein is CASSYSKQSNQPQHF. This chain uses TRBV6-5 with TRBJ1-5, with D hard to call. CDR3 size: 15 residues. Germline CDR1 is MNHEY and CDR2 is SVGAGI. Trimming left V 0 bases short and J 1 base short, with 7 bases between.

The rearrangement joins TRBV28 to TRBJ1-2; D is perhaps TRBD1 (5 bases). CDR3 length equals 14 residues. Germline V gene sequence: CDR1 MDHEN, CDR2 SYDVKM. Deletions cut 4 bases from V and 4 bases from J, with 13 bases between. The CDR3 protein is CASSSQGSFYGYTF. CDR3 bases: TGTGCCAGCAGTTCCCAGGGCAGCTTCTATGGCTACACCTTC.

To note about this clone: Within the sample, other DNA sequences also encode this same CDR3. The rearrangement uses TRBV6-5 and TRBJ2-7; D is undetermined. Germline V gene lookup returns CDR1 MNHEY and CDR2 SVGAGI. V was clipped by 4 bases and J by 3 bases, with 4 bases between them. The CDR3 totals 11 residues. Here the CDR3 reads CASSSYYEQYF. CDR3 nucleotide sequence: TGTGCCAGCAGTTCCTACTACGAGCAGTACTTC.

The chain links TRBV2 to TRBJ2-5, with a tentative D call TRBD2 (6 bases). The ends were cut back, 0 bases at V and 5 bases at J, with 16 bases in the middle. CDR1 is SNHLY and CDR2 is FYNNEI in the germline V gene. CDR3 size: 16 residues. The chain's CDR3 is CASSEALTAGRETQYF. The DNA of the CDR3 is TGTGCCAGCAGTGAAGCTTTGACGGCGGGACGGGAGACCCAGTACTTC.